This entry concerns a single TCR beta chain. Its antigen is unknown. No base quality values were provided; no much bigger clone lies one nucleotide off. Deletion took 2 bases off V and 10 bases off J, with a span of 17 bases between the germline ends. Based on the germline V gene, the CDR1 and CDR2 sequences are LGHNA and YSLEER. Its CDR3 holds 15 amino acids, cysteine through phenylalanine. Only CDR3 DNA is held: 45 bases, read in frame from base 1. The sample comes from a study of T cell changes during pregnancy in multiple sclerosis (dated by TCRdb to between 2017 and 2020). Background on the whole study: The study looked at changes in the T cell repertoire across pregnancy in women with multiple sclerosis.

The library relied on the immunoSEQ multiplex PCR assay. TCRdb's version of the immuneACCESS table is confined to in-frame rearrangements and falls short of the full clone set. An unresolved V gene accounts for under half of the shortfall where checked; the remainder is of unknown origin. The sample table contains 95,000 to 110,000 clones; only one count was recorded for around 94% of them. 0.9% to 0.95% of the sample belongs to the ten largest clones. Sequencing was performed on peripheral blood, taken after pregnancy. Recombination connected TRBV4-3 to TRBJ1-4, and perhaps TRBD1 as D gene, on 5 matching bases. The receptor was derived from a female donor with multiple sclerosis, enrolled in a pregnancy study. The base sequence is TGCGCCAGCAGCCAAATACAGGCGGGAAGTGGAAAACTGTTTTTT. This translates into CASSQIQAGSGKLFF.